The entry below gives a single T cell receptor beta chain sequence along with its context. What it binds is unknown. This record belongs to a study of T cells in Graves' hyperthyroidism and ophthalmopathy. General study points: Within blood appeared most thyroid clonotypes that had expanded above 0.001. Ophthalmopathy prediction by the model preceded onset by a median roughly 6 months. A model using 13 V-J features told ophthalmopathy apart from stable hyperthyroidism.

Patients having uncontrolled infection, another autoimmune disease, pregnancy or lactation were not included. Trimming stripped 6 bases from V and 4 bases from J, with 9 bases between. Per the germline V gene, CDR1 is DFQATT and CDR2 is SNEGSKA (reference sequence). The CDR3 consists of 11 residues. From RNA transcripts, TCR beta CDR3 regions were amplified. First-round RT-PCR of the TCR CDR3 relied on the HTBI primer set. Using its own MiXCR run on the multiplex PCR reads, TCRdb lists one record per CDR3 protein. The top ten clones hold about 20% of a sample with 550,000 to 600,000 distinct CDR3 sequences, about 43% of them seen once.

Material for sequencing was peripheral blood or thyroid tissue (not recorded which). This receptor was obtained from an adult woman with Graves' disease, either hyperthyroidism or ophthalmopathy (not recorded which). The V gene is TRBV20-1, the J gene TRBJ1-1; tentative D call: TRBD1 (5 bases). In nucleotides, the CDR3 is TGCAGTGCAACCCAGGGCACTGAAGCTTTCTTT. Its translation is CSATQGTEAFF.